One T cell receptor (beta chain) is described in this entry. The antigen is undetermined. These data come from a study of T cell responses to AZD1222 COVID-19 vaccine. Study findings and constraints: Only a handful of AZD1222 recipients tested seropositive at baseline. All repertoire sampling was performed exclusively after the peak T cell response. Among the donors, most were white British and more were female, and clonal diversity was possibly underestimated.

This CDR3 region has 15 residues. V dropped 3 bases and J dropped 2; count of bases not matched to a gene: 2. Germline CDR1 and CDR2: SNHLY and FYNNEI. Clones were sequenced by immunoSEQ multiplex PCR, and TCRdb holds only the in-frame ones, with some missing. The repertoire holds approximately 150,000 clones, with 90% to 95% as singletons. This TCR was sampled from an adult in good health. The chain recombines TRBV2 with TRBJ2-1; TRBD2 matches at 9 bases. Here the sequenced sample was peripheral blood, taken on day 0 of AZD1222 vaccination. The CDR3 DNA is TGTGCCAGCAGTGACGGCGGGGGGGCCTACAATGAGCAGTTCTTC. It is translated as CASSDGGGAYNEQFF.